This is a list of T cell receptor beta chains from one sample in a study of control samples from healthy donors and cancer patients. The protocol was immunoSEQ multiplex PCR, while the TCRdb copy is restricted to in-frame clones and leaves out a portion. The sample has 130,000 or so clones, around 92% seen once. Sample: blood. Receptors originate from a man in his fifties in good health. CDR3s include the opening cysteine and the closing phenylalanine or tryptophan. A D gene is named only where the DNA matches it firmly. Size values are once, few and many counts, or a class for expanded clones, and some rows have none.

v_gene	abundance	d_gene	j_gene	CDR3nt	CDR3aa
TRBV2	-	TRBD2	TRBJ2-3	TGTGCCAGCAGTGAGGACGGGGGACTAGAGCTAGATACGCAGTATTTT	CASSEDGGLELDTQYF
TRBV4-3	-	-	TRBJ1-2	TGCGCCAGCAGCCAAGGAGGGGGGCATGGCTACACCTTC	CASSQGGGHGYTF
TRBV9	-	-	TRBJ1-3	TGTGCCAGCAGCGTGGGGGGACTCTCTGGAAACACCATATATTTT	CASSVGGLSGNTIYF
TRBV10-3	-	TRBD1	TRBJ1-1	TGTGCCATCACACCGGGACAGGGTTATGAGACTGAAGCTTTCTTT	CAITPGQGYETEAFF
TRBV9	-	-	TRBJ2-5	TGTGCCAGCAGCGTAGGGGCTAACAGGGTTCAAGAGACCCAGTACTTC	CASSVGANRVQETQYF
TRBV4-3	-	TRBD1	TRBJ1-2	TGCGCCAGCAGCCAAGTGGGACAGGGCTATGGCTACACCTTC	CASSQVGQGYGYTF
TRBV27	-	TRBD1	TRBJ1-2	TGTGCCAGCAGGCTCACAGGGGGCGTCAACTATGGCTACACCTTC	CASRLTGGVNYGYTF
TRBV6-6	-	-	TRBJ2-2	TGTGCCAGCAGCTACAGGGTCGGGGAGCTGTTTTTT	CASSYRVGELFF
TRBV2	-	-	TRBJ2-3	TGTGCCAGCAGTGTTAGGATGGGGTCCCCTCTCACAGATACGCAGTATTTT	CASSVRMGSPLTDTQYF
TRBV24-1	-	TRBD2	TRBJ2-3	TGTGCCACCAGCATTAGCGGGGGGGCGGGTACGCAGTATTTT	CATSISGGAGTQYF
TRBV3-1/TRBV3-2	-	TRBD2	TRBJ2-3	TGTGCCAGCAGCCACCTAACCGCGGGGGGGCTCGGGAGCACAGATACGCAGTATTTT	CASSHLTAGGLGSTDTQYF
TRBV19	-	TRBD1	TRBJ1-1	TGTGCCAGTTTTCTCTCGGGACAGGGGAACACTGAAGCTTTCTTT	CASFLSGQGNTEAFF
TRBV10-3	-	-	TRBJ2-7	TGTGCCATCAGTGAACGGGGCTACGAGCAGTACTTC	CAISERGYEQYF
TRBV7-2	-	-	TRBJ1-6	TGTGCCAGCAGCTTTCCAGCTCCTTCGCCCCTCCACTTT	CASSFPAPSPLHF
TRBV25-1	-	-	TRBJ1-1	TGTGCCAGCAGTGAATCTTGGGGAATCAACACTGAAGCTTTCTTT	CASSESWGINTEAFF
TRBV10-3	few	-	TRBJ2-7	TGTGCCATCAGTACCGGGCCGCAAGAGCAGTACTTC	CAISTGPQEQYF
TRBV5-1	-	TRBD2	TRBJ2-3	TGCGCCAGCAGCTTGTTAGCGGGGGGGCCAGAGGATACGCAGTATTTT	CASSLLAGGPEDTQYF
TRBV19	-	-	TRBJ1-5	TGTGCCAGTAGTATAGCCAACGGACTCAATCAGCCCCAGCATTTT	CASSIANGLNQPQHF
TRBV2	once	-	TRBJ2-5	TGTGCCAGCAGTTTAGGGGTTTTGGAGACCCAGTACTTC	CASSLGVLETQYF
TRBV7-2	-	-	TRBJ2-7	TGTGCCAGCAGCTTAATGGGCGGGGGCAACCCCAACGAGCAGTACTTC	CASSLMGGGNPNEQYF
TRBV5-1	-	-	TRBJ2-6	TGCGCCAGCAGACTGAGTCCCGGGGCCAACGTCCTGACTTTC	CASRLSPGANVLTF
TRBV10-3	-	-	TRBJ1-1	TGTGCCATCAGTGCTGGCACCCTGAACACTGAAGCTTTCTTT	CAISAGTLNTEAFF
TRBV29-1	-	TRBD1	TRBJ1-5	TGCAGCGTTGGGGGACAGGGGGAGAATCAGCCCCAGCATTTT	CSVGGQGENQPQHF
TRBV5-1	-	-	TRBJ1-2	TGCGCCAGCAGCTTTCCCGGGGGGAACTATGGCTACACCTTC	CASSFPGGNYGYTF
TRBV4-3	-	TRBD1	TRBJ2-3	TGCGCCAGCAGCCCCGGACAGGGACGAGATACGCAGTATTTT	CASSPGQGRDTQYF
TRBV19	-	TRBD2	TRBJ2-5	TGTGCCAGTAGTCGGCTAGCGGGGGGTGGGGGCCAAGAGACCCAGTACTTC	CASSRLAGGGGQETQYF
TRBV7-7	-	TRBD2	TRBJ2-5	TGTGCCAGCAGCTTAGACCGGGGGGGCTTGGAGACCCAGTACTTC	CASSLDRGGLETQYF
TRBV4-1	-	-	TRBJ1-1	TGCGCCAGCAGCCAAGATGGAGTCCGGGGCCGAGGGACTGAAGCTTTCTTT	CASSQDGVRGRGTEAFF
TRBV7-9	-	TRBD1	TRBJ1-2	TGTGCCAGCAGCTTGCGTAGACAGGGAGCTAACTATGGCTACACCTTC	CASSLRRQGANYGYTF
TRBV6-6	-	-	TRBJ2-5	TGTGCCAGCTGGGACTTCAAGGAGACCCAGTACTTC	CASWDFKETQYF
TRBV5-1	-	-	TRBJ1-5	TGCGCCAGCAGCTTGGGACCCCGGACAGATAGCAATCAGCCCCAGCATTTT	CASSLGPRTDSNQPQHF
TRBV2	-	TRBD1	TRBJ1-4	TGTGCCATCCTCCCGGGACAGGGCCCAACAACTAATGAAAAACTGTTTTTT	CAILPGQGPTTNEKLFF
TRBV27	once	-	TRBJ1-1	TGTGCCAGCAGTCTTAGGACAGTCAGGAACACTGAAGCTTTCTTT	CASSLRTVRNTEAFF
TRBV5-4	-	-	TRBJ1-1	TGTGCCAGCAGCCTGGGGACACAGAACACTGAAGCTTTCTTT	CASSLGTQNTEAFF
TRBV27	-	-	TRBJ2-1	TGTGCCAGCAGTCGGGTCAGGGCCTACAATGAGCAGTTCTTC	CASSRVRAYNEQFF
TRBV6-1	few	-	TRBJ2-7	TGTGCCAGCAGTCCCCGGGCCGTAGGGGGGGAGCAGTACTTC	CASSPRAVGGEQYF